This is a list of T cell receptor beta chains from one sample in a study of T cell responses to AZD1222 COVID-19 vaccine. Measured with immunoSEQ multiplex PCR; TCRdb has only the in-frame clones, and not every one. The repertoire holds about 150,000 clones, with approximately 92% as singletons. Material: peripheral blood, obtained 28 days after the second AZD1222 dose. These receptors were obtained from an adult who received the AZD1222 COVID-19 vaccine. The CDR3 runs from the conserved cysteine through the conserved F or W. A D gene is named only where the DNA matches it firmly. Clone size is shown for a subset of rows, as once, few, many or a class of expanded clone.

size,J,V,D,CDR3,DNA
once,TRBJ2-1,TRBV7-3,TRBD2,CASSYLGTSGSGEQFF,TGTGCCAGCAGCTACCTTGGGACTAGCGGGAGTGGCGAGCAGTTCTTC
-,TRBJ1-2,TRBV5-1,TRBD1,CASSFRTGRNFYGYTF,TGCGCCAGCAGCTTCCGGACAGGGAGAAATTTTTATGGCTACACCTTC
-,TRBJ1-1,TRBV6-5,-,CASSRSGDTEAFF,TGTGCCAGCAGCCGCTCGGGGGACACTGAAGCTTTCTTT
-,TRBJ1-1,TRBV21-1,-,CASSKTGGGTEAFF,TGTGCCAGCAGCAAAACCGGGGGAGGCACTGAAGCTTTCTTT
-,TRBJ1-5,TRBV5-1,-,CASSLVYDQPQHF,TGCGCCAGCAGCTTGGTATATGATCAGCCCCAGCATTTT
-,TRBJ2-7,TRBV28,-,CASSSGLPDEQYF,TGTGCCAGCAGTTCGGGACTTCCCGACGAGCAGTACTTC
-,TRBJ1-2,TRBV13,-,CASSLGSTAVNYGYTF,TGTGCCAGCAGTCTAGGGTCTACGGCGGTCAACTATGGCTACACCTTC
-,TRBJ1-2,TRBV9,-,CASSVRRGDGYTF,TGTGCCAGCAGCGTGCGCAGGGGCGATGGCTACACCTTC
-,TRBJ2-7,TRBV21-1,-,CASKAATGIGDEQYF,TGTGCCAGCAAAGCAGCGACAGGGATCGGAGACGAGCAGTACTTC
-,TRBJ2-1,TRBV12-2,-,CASRLAQWYEQFF,TGTGCAAGTCGCTTAGCGCAGTGGTATGAGCAGTTCTTC
-,TRBJ2-1,TRBV9,TRBD2,CASSVGVRWTSGRKNNEQFF,TGTGCCAGCAGCGTAGGAGTTAGGTGGACTAGCGGGAGAAAAAACAATGAGCAGTTCTTC
-,TRBJ2-2,TRBV9,-,CASSYRDTNTGELFF,TGTGCCAGCAGCTACCGGGACACGAACACCGGGGAGCTGTTTTTT
few,TRBJ2-7,TRBV5-1,TRBD1,CASSFRQGTYEQYF,TGCGCCAGCAGCTTTCGACAGGGAACCTACGAGCAGTACTTC
-,TRBJ1-5,TRBV12-5,-,CASGLNRVGNQPQHF,TGTGCTAGTGGTTTGAACCGGGTTGGCAATCAGCCCCAGCATTTT
-,TRBJ2-1,TRBV28,-,CASPSTSGSWDEQFF,TGTGCCAGCCCCTCTACATCGGGGTCGTGGGATGAGCAGTTCTTC
-,TRBJ1-5,TRBV10-3,TRBD1,CAISESTGAGQPQHF,TGTGCCATCAGTGAGTCGACAGGGGCCGGACAGCCCCAGCATTTT
-,TRBJ2-4,TRBV4-3,TRBD1,CASSQDLQGASGRKNIQYF,TGCGCCAGCAGCCAAGATCTACAGGGGGCTTCAGGAAGGAAAAACATTCAGTACTTC
-,TRBJ2-5,TRBV19,-,CASSIAGGIQETQYF,TGTGCCAGTAGTATCGCAGGGGGGATCCAAGAGACCCAGTACTTC
-,TRBJ1-1,TRBV5-5,-,CASSLAPSNTEAFF,TGTGCCAGCAGCTTGGCACCCTCGAACACTGAAGCTTTCTTT
-,TRBJ2-5,TRBV10-3,-,CAINGGGQETQYF,TGTGCCATCAATGGAGGGGGGCAAGAGACCCAGTACTTC
-,TRBJ1-1,TRBV11-3,-,CASSLGPGTEAFF,TGTGCCAGCAGCTTAGGTCCGGGCACTGAAGCTTTCTTT
-,TRBJ2-1,TRBV10-1,TRBD2,CASSEVAGMSYEQFF,TGCGCCAGCAGTGAAGTAGCGGGAATGTCCTATGAGCAGTTCTTC
-,TRBJ1-4,TRBV30,-,CAWSTQGGWPYPTNEKLFF,TGTGCCTGGAGTACTCAGGGAGGATGGCCCTACCCAACTAATGAAAAACTGTTTTTT
-,TRBJ1-3,TRBV19,-,CASSPLAPSGNTIYF,TGTGCCAGTAGCCCCTTGGCACCCTCTGGAAACACCATATATTTT
-,TRBJ1-2,TRBV30,-,CASPPHLNYGYTF,TGTGCCTCTCCCCCCCACTTAAACTATGGCTACACCTTC
-,TRBJ1-1,TRBV3-1/TRBV3-2,-,CASSQGDRGTEAFF,TGTGCCAGCAGCCAAGGGGACCGGGGCACTGAAGCTTTCTTT
-,TRBJ1-5,TRBV6-1,-,CASSVGARIYSNQPQHF,TGTGCCAGCAGTGTGGGCGCAAGGATATATAGCAATCAGCCCCAGCATTTT
-,TRBJ1-3,TRBV6-2/TRBV6-3,-,CASSYEGSGNTIYF,TGTGCCAGCAGTTACGAGGGTTCCGGAAACACCATATATTTT
once,TRBJ1-5,TRBV27,-,CASKVTYHSNQPQHF,TGTGCCAGCAAAGTGACATACCATAGCAATCAGCCCCAGCATTTT